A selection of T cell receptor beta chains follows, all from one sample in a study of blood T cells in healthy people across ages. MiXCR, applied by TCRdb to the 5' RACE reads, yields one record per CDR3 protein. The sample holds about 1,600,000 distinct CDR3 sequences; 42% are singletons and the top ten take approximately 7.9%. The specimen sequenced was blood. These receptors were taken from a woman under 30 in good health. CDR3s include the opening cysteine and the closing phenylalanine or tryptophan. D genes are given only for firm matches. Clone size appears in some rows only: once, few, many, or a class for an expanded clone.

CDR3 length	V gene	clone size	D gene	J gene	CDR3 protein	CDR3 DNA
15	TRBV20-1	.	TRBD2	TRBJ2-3	CSARGLAESTDTQYF	TGCAGTGCTAGGGGACTAGCGGAAAGCACAGATACGCAGTATTTT
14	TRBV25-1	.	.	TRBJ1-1	CASQYGQMNTEAFF	TGTGCCAGCCAATATGGACAGATGAACACTGAAGCTTTCTTT
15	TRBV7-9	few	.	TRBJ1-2	CASSFGPVDRSGYTF	TGTGCCAGCAGCTTCGGCCCCGTGGACAGATCCGGCTACACCTTC
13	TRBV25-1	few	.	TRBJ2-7	CASSESNSYEQYF	TGTGCCAGCAGTGAATCCAATTCCTACGAGCAGTACTTC
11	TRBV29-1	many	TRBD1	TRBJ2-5	CSGTVAETQYF	TGCAGTGGGACAGTCGCAGAGACCCAGTACTTC
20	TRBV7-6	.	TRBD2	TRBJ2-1	CASSSLPAEASGIWYNEQFF	TGTGCCAGCAGCTCCCTCCCGGCCGAGGCTAGCGGGATCTGGTACAATGAGCAGTTCTTC
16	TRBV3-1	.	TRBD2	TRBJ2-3	CASSSLAGGGADTQYF	TGTGCCAGCAGCTCTCTAGCGGGAGGGGGCGCAGATACGCAGTATTTT
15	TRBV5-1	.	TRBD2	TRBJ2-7	CASSSKVVGDYERYF	TGCGCCAGCAGCTCCAAGGTGGTGGGGGACTACGAGCGGTACTTC
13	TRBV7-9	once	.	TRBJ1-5	CASSSGDYGPQHF	TGTGCCAGCAGCTCCGGGGATTACGGGCCCCAGCATTTT
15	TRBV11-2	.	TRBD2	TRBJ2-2	CASSKLAGPTGELFF	TGTGCCAGCAGTAAACTAGCGGGTCCCACCGGGGAGCTGTTTTTT
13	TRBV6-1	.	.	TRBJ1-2	CASSEATIYGYTF	TGTGCCAGCAGTGAAGCCACCATCTATGGCTACACCTTC
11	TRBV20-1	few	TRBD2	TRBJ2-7	CSAERDYEQYF	TGCAGTGCTGAGCGGGACTACGAGCAGTACTTC
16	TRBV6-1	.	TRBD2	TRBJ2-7	CASRRGLAGSYNEQYF	TGTGCCAGCAGGAGGGGGTTAGCGGGGTCCTACAATGAGCAGTACTTC
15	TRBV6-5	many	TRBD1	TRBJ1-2	CASSARDRGSWGYTF	TGTGCCAGCAGTGCCCGGGACAGGGGATCCTGGGGCTACACCTTC
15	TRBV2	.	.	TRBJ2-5	CASSEATGIKETQYF	TGTGCCAGCAGTGAAGCGACCGGAATTAAAGAGACCCAGTACTTC
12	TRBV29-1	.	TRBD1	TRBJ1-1	CSVTGVGTEAFF	TGCAGCGTTACAGGGGTAGGGACTGAAGCTTTCTTT
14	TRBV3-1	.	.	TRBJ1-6	CASSQGAQDPPLHF	TGTGCCAGCAGCCAGGGGGCGCAGGATCCACCCCTCCACTTT
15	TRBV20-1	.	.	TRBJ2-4	CSARDGSGGFGIQYF	TGCAGTGCTAGAGATGGGAGTGGAGGTTTTGGCATTCAGTACTTC
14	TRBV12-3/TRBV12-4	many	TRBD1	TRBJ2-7	CASSDRVQPYEQYF	TGTGCCAGCAGTGACAGGGTACAGCCCTACGAGCAGTACTTC
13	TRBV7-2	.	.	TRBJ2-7	CASSQGLYYEQYF	TGTGCCAGCAGCCAAGGACTCTACTACGAGCAGTACTTC
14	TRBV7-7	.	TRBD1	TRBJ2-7	CASSAGTGFYEQYF	TGTGCCAGCAGCGCCGGGACAGGGTTCTACGAGCAGTACTTC
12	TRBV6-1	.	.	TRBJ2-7	CASRSKDGEQYF	TGTGCCAGCAGATCTAAGGATGGCGAGCAGTACTTC
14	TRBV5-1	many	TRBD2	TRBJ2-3	CASSPGGPTDTQYF	TGCGCCAGCAGCCCGGGAGGGCCCACAGATACGCAGTATTTT
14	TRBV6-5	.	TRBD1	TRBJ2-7	CASSDRDRSNEQYF	TGTGCCAGCAGTGACCGGGACAGGTCCAACGAGCAGTACTTC